These 14 T cell receptor beta chains were sequenced from one sample in a study of CD8+ T cells in alopecia areata. Treatment in this sample: oral pan-JAK inhibitor, 5-10 mg twice daily. Isolated RNA was reverse transcribed into cDNA used as the sequencing template. Sequenced by immunoSEQ multiplex PCR; TCRdb stores in-frame clones only, minus some. The sample lists about 190,000 clones, around 50% occurring once. The sample in question was CD8+ T cells sorted from blood, obtained at week 24, from a patient treated with tofacitinib. These receptors came from a human donor with alopecia areata.

This clone was seen a handful of times. The V gene is TRBV5-1, the J gene TRBJ2-3; D perhaps matches TRBD1 (5 bases). The CDR3 has 15 amino acids. Germline loops: CDR1 SGHRS, CDR2 YFSETQ. V was shortened by 4 bases and J by 5 bases, with 17 bases between the two germline ends. This chain's CDR3 is CASSGPKGVGDTQYF. CDR3 nucleotide sequence: TGCGCCAGCAGCGGACCCAAAGGGGTGGGAGATACGCAGTATTTT.

This chain uses TRBV2 with TRBJ1-6, with D possibly TRBD1 on 5 matching bases. This CDR3 is 13 amino acids long. The V and J ends lost 8 bases and 10 bases respectively, with 15 bases between them. CDR1 and CDR2 from the germline V gene are SNHLY and FYNNEI. The CDR3, as DNA: TGTGCCAGCGGATCCGGGACGGGATCACCCCTCCACTTT. Protein: CASGSGTGSPLHF.

This clone has more than one count but fewer than ten. The chain couples TRBV10-3 to TRBJ1-1; the D is unclear. The CDR3 runs 14 residues. Germline V gene sequence: CDR1 ENHRY, CDR2 SYGVKD. V was trimmed by 3 bases and J by 5 bases, leaving 13 bases between them. The CDR3 sequence: CAISDGEGATEAFF. The DNA for the CDR3 is TGTGCCATCAGTGATGGGGAAGGCGCGACTGAAGCTTTCTTT.

This clone was observed a handful of times. The CDR3 region has the DNA TGTGCCTGGAGTGTAAACAGCCTTTCCTACGAGCAGTACTTC. Protein: CAWSVNSLSYEQYF. The chain couples TRBV30 to TRBJ2-7; no clear D. Trimming cost V 0 bases and J 1 base, with 10 bases left between them. Germline V lookup: CDR1 GTSNPN, CDR2 SVGIG (reference sequence). The CDR3 extends over 14 amino acids.

This clone was counted once. The chain couples TRBV5-1 to TRBJ1-1, with D unresolved. Germline-derived CDR1 and CDR2 are SGHRS and YFSETQ. V lost 0 bases and J 3 bases, leaving 15 bases between the germline ends. The CDR3 extends over 16 amino acids. CDR3 region: CASSLGNRGRDTEAFF. The CDR3 DNA reads as TGCGCCAGCAGCTTGGGTAACAGAGGGAGGGACACTGAAGCTTTCTTT.

V usage is TRBV2 and J usage is TRBJ2-7; D remains unclear. Trimming stripped 8 bases from V and 1 base from J, with 18 bases between. The CDR3 loop spans 15 amino acids. CDR1 SNHLY and CDR2 FYNNEI come from the germline V gene. CDR3 sequence (DNA): TGTGCCAGCTACTCCTTAGAGCCTCCGTCCTACGAGCAGTACTTC. It translates to CASYSLEPPSYEQYF. The variable domain in full, with the rest retrieved from reference TRBV2 and TRBJ2-7, is EPEVTQTPSHQVTQMGQEVILRCVPISNHLYFYWYRQILGQKVEFLVSFYNNEISEKSEIFDDQFSVERPDGSNFTLKIRSTKLEDSAMYFCASYSLEPPSYEQYFGPGTRLTVT.

A few counts support this clone. The chain couples TRBV5-6 to TRBJ2-3, with D unresolved. This CDR3 has 13 residues. Germline CDR1 is SGHDT and CDR2 is YYEEEE. The V end was cut by 8 bases, the J end by 4 bases, with 14 bases between. The chain's CDR3 is CASDDRTSDTQYF. CDR3 in DNA: TGTGCCAGTGACGATAGGACCTCAGATACGCAGTATTTT.

About this clone itself: This CDR3 is also generated by other DNA sequences in the sample. This chain connects TRBV30 to TRBJ2-3, with D possibly TRBD1 on 5 matching bases. CDR3 length: 15 residues. Germline CDR1 and CDR2: GTSNPN and SVGIG (reference sequence). Trimming cost V 1 base and J 6 bases, with 17 bases left between them. The CDR3 DNA sequence: TGTGCCTGGAGTGGGGTCCCCTTTTCAGGGGATACGCAGTATTTT. Its protein product is CAWSGVPFSGDTQYF.

This chain links TRBV29-1 with TRBJ2-7, with 10 bases identical to TRBD2. Germline V CDR1 and CDR2: SQVTM, ANQGSEA. The CDR3 is made up of 15 amino acids. J was trimmed by 3 bases and V by 0 bases; bases with no gene match: 5. DNA of the CDR3: TGCAGCGTTGAAGATAGAACTAGCGGGAACTACGAGCAGTACTTC. Its translation: CSVEDRTSGNYEQYF.

This rearrangement joins TRBV9 to TRBJ2-7; D gene uncertain. Germline assignment: CDR1 SGDLS and CDR2 YYNGEE. The CDR3 is 16 amino acids. Trimming left V 0 bases short and J 0 bases short, with 13 bases between. CDR3 in amino acids: CASSVEGSDASYEQYF. The CDR3 region has the DNA TGTGCCAGCAGCGTAGAGGGTTCAGATGCCTCCTACGAGCAGTACTTC. The full variable domain, rest sourced from reference TRBV9 and TRBJ2-7, is DSGVTQTPKHLITATGQRVTLRCSPRSGDLSVYWYQQSLDQGLQFLIQYYNGEERAKGNILERFSAQQFPDLHSELNLSSLELGDSALYFCASSVEGSDASYEQYFGPGTRLTVT.

CDR3 protein: CSVALRGSYEQYF. The CDR3 nucleotides read TGCAGCGTTGCACTCAGGGGATCCTACGAGCAGTACTTC. The chain joins TRBV29-1 to TRBJ2-7, with D maybe TRBD1 (6 bases). The CDR3 length is 13 residues. Trimming took off 4 bases at V and 1 base at J, with 11 bases between the two ends. Germline CDR1 is SQVTM and CDR2 is ANQGSEA.

This clone was picked up a small number of times. CDR3 nucleotides: TGTGCCAGCAGCTTAGTTCTGCCGGGCGCCGGGGAGCTGTTTTTT. This translates into CASSLVLPGAGELFF. The chain recombines TRBV7-9 with TRBJ2-2; no reliable D call. The CDR3 runs 15 residues. CDR1 and CDR2 from the germline V gene are SEHNR and FQNEAQ (reference sequence). Trimming left V 1 base short and J 6 bases short, with 12 bases between.

The rearrangement links TRBV13 to TRBJ2-2; the D call may be TRBD1 or TRBD2 (5 bases each). V dropped 10 bases and J dropped 0 bases, with 15 bases sitting between them. The length of the CDR3 is 15 residues. CDR1 is PRHDT and CDR2 is FYEKMQ in the germline V gene (reference sequence). The CDR3 DNA sequence: TGTGCCACTCGGGCCCCGGGGCCGAACACCGGGGAGCTGTTTTTT. This sequence encodes CATRAPGPNTGELFF.

V is TRBV2 and J is TRBJ2-5; D perhaps matches TRBD2 (6 bases). Judging by the DNA end, TRBJ2-7 fits better; the J call may be wrong. The CDR3 covers 14 residues. Germline lookup yields CDR1 SNHLY and CDR2 FYNNEI. For the CDR3, the DNA is TGTGCCAGCTCCGGGACTGCTGGCTCCTACGAGCAGTACTTC. Residues: CASSGTAGSYEQYF.